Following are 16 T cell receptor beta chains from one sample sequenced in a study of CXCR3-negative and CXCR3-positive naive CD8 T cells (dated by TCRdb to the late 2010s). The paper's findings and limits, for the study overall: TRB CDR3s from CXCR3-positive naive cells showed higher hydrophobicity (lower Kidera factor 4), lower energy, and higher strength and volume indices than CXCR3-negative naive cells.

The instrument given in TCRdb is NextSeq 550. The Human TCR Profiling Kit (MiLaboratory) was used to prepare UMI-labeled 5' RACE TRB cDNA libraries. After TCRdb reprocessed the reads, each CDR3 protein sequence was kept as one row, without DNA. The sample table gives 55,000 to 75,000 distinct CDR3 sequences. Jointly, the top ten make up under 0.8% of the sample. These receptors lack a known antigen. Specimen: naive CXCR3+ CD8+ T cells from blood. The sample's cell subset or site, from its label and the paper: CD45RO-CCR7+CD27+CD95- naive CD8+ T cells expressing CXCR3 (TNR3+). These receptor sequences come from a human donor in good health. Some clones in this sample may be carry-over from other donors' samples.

CDR3 sequence reads: CASSYGLAGYEQYF. The chain has TRBV11-2 and TRBJ2-7; checking the TCRdb D call of TRBD2 is not possible without DNA. Germline V lookup: CDR1 SGHAT, CDR2 FQNNGV. The CDR3 covers 14 residues.

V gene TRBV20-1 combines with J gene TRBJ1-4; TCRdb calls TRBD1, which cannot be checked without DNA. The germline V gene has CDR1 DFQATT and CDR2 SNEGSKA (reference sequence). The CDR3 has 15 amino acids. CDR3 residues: CSAPGQGAANEKLFF.

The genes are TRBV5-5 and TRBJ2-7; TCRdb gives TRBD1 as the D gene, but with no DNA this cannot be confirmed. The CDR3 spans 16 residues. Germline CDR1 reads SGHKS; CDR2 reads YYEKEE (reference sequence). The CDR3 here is CASSAPGQGPYYEQYF.

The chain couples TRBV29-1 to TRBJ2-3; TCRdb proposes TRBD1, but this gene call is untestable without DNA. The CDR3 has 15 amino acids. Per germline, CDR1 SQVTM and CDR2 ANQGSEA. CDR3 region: CSVDEGGQVTDTQYF.

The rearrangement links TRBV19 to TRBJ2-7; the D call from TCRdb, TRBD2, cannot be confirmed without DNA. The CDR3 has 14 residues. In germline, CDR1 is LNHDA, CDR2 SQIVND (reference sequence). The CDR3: CASSLSGDSYEQYF.

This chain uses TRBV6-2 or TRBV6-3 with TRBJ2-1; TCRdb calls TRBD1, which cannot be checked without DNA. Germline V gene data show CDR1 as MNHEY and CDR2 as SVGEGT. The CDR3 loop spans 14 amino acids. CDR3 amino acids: CASSYSFIPGEQFF.

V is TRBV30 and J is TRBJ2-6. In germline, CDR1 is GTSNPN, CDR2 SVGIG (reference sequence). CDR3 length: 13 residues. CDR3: CACGSSGANVLTF.

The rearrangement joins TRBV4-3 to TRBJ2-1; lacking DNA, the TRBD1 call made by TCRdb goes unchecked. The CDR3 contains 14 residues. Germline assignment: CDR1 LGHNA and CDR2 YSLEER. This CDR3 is CASSHLGGSDEQFF.

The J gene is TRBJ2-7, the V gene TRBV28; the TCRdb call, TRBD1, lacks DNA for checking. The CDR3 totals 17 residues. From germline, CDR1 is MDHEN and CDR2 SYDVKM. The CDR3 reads CASSGRDRQRLSYEQYF.

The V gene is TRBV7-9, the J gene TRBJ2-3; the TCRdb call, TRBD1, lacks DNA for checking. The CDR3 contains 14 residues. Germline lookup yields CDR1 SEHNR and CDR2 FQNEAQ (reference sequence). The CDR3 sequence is CASSLGLGGDTQYF.

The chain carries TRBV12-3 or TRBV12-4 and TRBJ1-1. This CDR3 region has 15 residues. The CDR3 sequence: CASSSWGREYTEAFF.

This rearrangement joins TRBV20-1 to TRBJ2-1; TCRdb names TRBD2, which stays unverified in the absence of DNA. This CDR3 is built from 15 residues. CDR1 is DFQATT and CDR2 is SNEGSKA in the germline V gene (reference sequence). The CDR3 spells CSARGDSGAYNEQFF.

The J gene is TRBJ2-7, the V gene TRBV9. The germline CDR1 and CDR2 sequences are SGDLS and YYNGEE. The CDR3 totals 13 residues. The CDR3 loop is CASSVGQTYEQYF. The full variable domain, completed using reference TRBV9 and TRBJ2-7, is DSGVTQTPKHLITATGQRVTLRCSPRSGDLSVYWYQQSLDQGLQFLIQYYNGEERAKGNILERFSAQQFPDLHSELNLSSLELGDSALYFCASSVGQTYEQYFGPGTRLTVT.

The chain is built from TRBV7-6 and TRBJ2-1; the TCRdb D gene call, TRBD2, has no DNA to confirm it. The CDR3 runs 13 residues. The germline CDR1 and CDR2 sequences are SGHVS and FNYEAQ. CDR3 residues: CASSLFESLEQFF. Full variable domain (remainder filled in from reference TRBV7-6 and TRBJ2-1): GAGVSQSPRYKVTKRGQDVALRCDPISGHVSLYWYRQALGQGPEFLTYFNYEAQQDKSGLPNDRFSAERPEGSISTLTIQRTEQRDSAMYRCASSLFESLEQFFGPGTRLTVL.

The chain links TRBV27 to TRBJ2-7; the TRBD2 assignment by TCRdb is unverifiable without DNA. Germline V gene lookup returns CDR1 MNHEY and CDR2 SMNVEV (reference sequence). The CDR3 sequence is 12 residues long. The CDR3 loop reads CASRRGTSEQYF.

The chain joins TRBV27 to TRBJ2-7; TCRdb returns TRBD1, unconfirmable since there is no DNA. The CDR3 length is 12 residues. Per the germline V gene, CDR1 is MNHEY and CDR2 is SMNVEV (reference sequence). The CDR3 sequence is CESRTGGYEQYF.